This T cell receptor beta chain comes out of a study of blood T cell repertoires in COVID-19. For the study at large: Whether acute or convalescent, the COVID-19 samples came from the United States, Italy and Spain. Sample material is recorded as cDNA or gDNA derived from T cells, B-cell-depleted T cells, or PBMCs.

Authors' analysis steps: Amplification from reference gene primers served as the basis for estimated nucleated cell counts. Here immunoSEQ multiplex PCR was the method, and the copy in TCRdb shows in-frame clones only, minus some. The V and J calls and clone size are taken from that table; D and trimming were inferred from the DNA. The table records more than 95,000 clones, about 89% of them present only once. Trimming took 3 bases from V and 0 from J; bases not matched to a gene: 5. Germline assignment: CDR1 GTSNPN and CDR2 SVGIG (reference sequence). The length of the CDR3 is 15 residues. The chain carries TRBV30 and TRBJ1-2, with TRBD1 matching 9 bases. The sequencing sample was made of peripheral blood. The sequence came from a woman between 55 and 75 years old with acute or convalescent COVID-19. The CDR3 sequence is CAWRTGGASNYGYTF. DNA of the CDR3: TGTGCCTGGAGGACAGGGGGAGCCTCTAACTATGGCTACACCTTC. Filled out from reference TRBV30 and TRBJ1-2, the complete variable domain reads SQTIHQWPATLVQPVGSPLSLECTVEGTSNPNLYWYRQAAGRGLQLLFYSVGIGQISSEVPQNLSASRPQDRQFILSSKKLLLSDSGFYLCAWRTGGASNYGYTFGSGTRLTVV.